These T cell receptor beta chains were read from a single sample in a study of shared clonotypes between healthy human individuals. Sequenced by immunoSEQ multiplex PCR; TCRdb stores in-frame clones only, minus some. The table lists 2 million to 2.5 million clones, 85% to 95% of them singletons. The sample taken for sequencing was naive CD8+ T cells from PBMCs. The source of these receptors is a man younger than 35 in good health. Some clones in this sample may be carry-over from other donors' samples. The CDR3 runs from the conserved cysteine through the conserved F or W. The order of the fields is D gene, J gene, CDR3 length, clone size, V gene, CDR3 protein, CDR3 DNA. D genes are given only for firm matches. Size is omitted from some rows. Given values are once, few, many or a class for expanded clones.

>.|TRBJ2-5|15|.|TRBV4-3
CASSQDWGGAETQYF
TGCGCCAGCAGCCAAGATTGGGGAGGAGCGGAGACCCAGTACTTC
>.|TRBJ1-2|14|once|TRBV6-5
CASSSDKFIYGYTF
TGTGCCAGCAGCTCTGACAAGTTCATTTATGGCTACACCTTC
>.|TRBJ2-1|11|.|TRBV29-1
CSGWRDHEQFF
TGCAGCGGGTGGCGGGACCATGAGCAGTTCTTC
>.|TRBJ2-3|17|.|TRBV27
CASSSMMGRTSTDTQYF
TGTGCCAGCAGTTCGATGATGGGCAGAACTAGCACAGATACGCAGTATTTT
>.|TRBJ1-5|16|once|TRBV15
CATSRRPGTGDQPQHF
TGTGCCACCAGCAGACGGCCGGGGACGGGCGATCAGCCCCAGCATTTT
>.|TRBJ2-1|15|.|TRBV7-6
CASSSEPGHVREQFF
TGTGCCAGCAGCTCAGAACCGGGACATGTCAGAGAGCAGTTCTTC
>.|TRBJ2-7|15|.|TRBV11-2
CASSLNPGSSYEQYF
TGTGCCAGCAGCTTAAACCCAGGGAGCTCCTACGAGCAGTACTTC
>TRBD2|TRBJ2-7|16|.|TRBV11-2
CASRSLTSGSSYEQYF
TGTGCCAGCAGATCCCTCACTAGCGGGAGTTCCTACGAGCAGTACTTC
>.|TRBJ2-1|15|.|TRBV18
CASSPSRSSYNEQFF
TGTGCCAGCTCCCCGTCCAGGAGCTCCTACAATGAGCAGTTCTTC
>.|TRBJ2-5|13|.|TRBV19
CASSIRQLGTQYF
TGTGCCAGTAGCATCCGACAGTTGGGGACCCAGTACTTC
>TRBD2|TRBJ2-3|16|.|TRBV7-8
CASSPELAGVTDTQYF
TGTGCCAGCAGCCCGGAACTAGCGGGAGTGACAGATACGCAGTATTTT
>TRBD1|TRBJ2-7|15|.|TRBV4-1
CASSQGQGSSYEQYF
TGCGCCAGCAGCCAGGGACAGGGGAGCTCCTACGAGCAGTACTTC
>TRBD2|TRBJ2-3|18|.|TRBV4-2
CASSPGLAGEGSTDTQYF
TGTGCCAGCAGCCCGGGACTAGCGGGAGAAGGGAGCACAGATACGCAGTATTTT
>.|TRBJ2-1|15|.|TRBV28
CASRTGRAGYNEQFF
TGTGCCAGCAGAACAGGGAGGGCCGGTTACAATGAGCAGTTCTTC
>.|TRBJ2-1|12|.|TRBV28
CASSPVGGWQFF
TGTGCCAGCAGTCCTGTGGGGGGATGGCAGTTCTTC
>.|TRBJ2-5|15|once|TRBV13
CASSPKDGFSETQYF
TGTGCCAGCAGCCCCAAGGACGGATTCTCAGAGACCCAGTACTTC
>.|TRBJ1-3|16|.|TRBV4-1
CASSQDGGRIENTIYF
TGCGCCAGCAGCCAAGATGGCGGCAGGATTGAAAACACCATATATTTT
>TRBD1|TRBJ1-2|13|.|TRBV29-1
CSVTGGIEHGYTF
TGCAGCGTTACAGGGGGTATTGAGCATGGCTACACCTTC
>.|TRBJ2-7|12|.|TRBV5-1
CASSPGEDERYF
TGCGCCAGCAGCCCAGGGGAGGACGAGCGGTACTTC
>TRBD2|TRBJ2-7|15|.|TRBV7-9
CASSFGSGSGYEQYF
TGTGCCAGCAGCTTTGGTAGCGGGAGTGGGTACGAGCAGTACTTC
>.|TRBJ2-1|14|.|TRBV19
CASSIGEVANEQFF
TGTGCCAGTAGTATAGGAGAGGTCGCGAATGAGCAGTTCTTC
>.|TRBJ1-2|14|.|TRBV4-2
CASSHQGFVHGYTF
TGTGCCAGCAGCCACCAGGGGTTCGTTCATGGCTACACCTTC
>.|TRBJ2-2|18|once|TRBV25-1
CASSDPRMDGRNTGELFF
TGTGCCAGCAGTGACCCCCGGATGGACGGACGGAACACCGGGGAGCTGTTTTTT
>.|TRBJ1-5|14|.|TRBV27
CASSWGTSNQPQHF
TGTGCCAGCAGTTGGGGGACTAGCAATCAGCCCCAGCATTTT
>.|TRBJ1-1|16|.|TRBV28
CASSQSWAGFHTEAFF
TGTGCCAGCAGTCAAAGTTGGGCAGGGTTTCACACTGAAGCTTTCTTT
>.|TRBJ1-1|15|.|TRBV27
CASSLSPGVNTEAFF
TGTGCCAGCAGTTTATCACCAGGGGTGAACACTGAAGCTTTCTTT
>.|TRBJ2-7|14|.|TRBV9
CASSVGGRGYEQYF
TGTGCCAGCAGCGTAGGAGGCAGGGGCTACGAGCAGTACTTC
>.|TRBJ1-4|15|.|TRBV9
CASTQRGSMNEKLFF
TGTGCCAGCACCCAGAGGGGTTCCATGAATGAAAAACTGTTTTTT
>.|TRBJ1-5|14|few|TRBV28
CASSLHNSNQPQHF
TGTGCCAGCAGTTTACACAATAGCAATCAGCCCCAGCATTTT
>.|TRBJ2-1|13|.|TRBV7-9
CASSLAGVYEQFF
TGTGCCAGCAGCTTAGCAGGAGTGTATGAGCAGTTCTTC
>.|TRBJ2-3|13|.|TRBV7-9
CASSLNGADTQYF
TGTGCCAGCAGCTTAAATGGTGCAGATACGCAGTATTTT
>TRBD2|TRBJ2-1|18|.|TRBV14
CASSQDGGGGGDHNEQFF
TGTGCCAGCAGCCAAGATGGCGGGGGAGGCGGAGACCACAATGAGCAGTTCTTC
>.|TRBJ2-1|14|.|TRBV7-9
CASSPGLLTNEQFF
TGTGCCAGCAGCCCTGGACTCCTAACCAATGAGCAGTTCTTC
>.|TRBJ2-7|14|.|TRBV9
CASSGGWETYEQYF
TGTGCCAGCAGCGGGGGTTGGGAAACCTACGAGCAGTACTTC
>TRBD2|TRBJ2-7|17|.|TRBV5-8
CASSLGPGGQRSYEQYF
TGTGCCAGCAGCTTGGGTCCGGGGGGGCAAAGGTCCTACGAGCAGTACTTC
>.|TRBJ1-1|14|few|TRBV7-3
CASSLWGGNTEAFF
TGTGCCAGCAGCTTATGGGGCGGGAACACTGAAGCTTTCTTT
>.|TRBJ1-1|16|.|TRBV5-6
CASSFFYRGVRSEAFF
TGTGCCAGCAGCTTTTTCTACCGAGGGGTAAGGTCTGAAGCTTTCTTT
>.|TRBJ2-7|12|.|TRBV10-2
CASTGLIYEQYF
TGCGCCAGCACGGGACTGATTTACGAGCAGTACTTC
>TRBD1|TRBJ1-1|18|.|TRBV19
CASTIGTGGFPMNTEAFF
TGTGCCAGTACCATCGGGACAGGGGGGTTTCCAATGAACACTGAAGCTTTCTTT
>TRBD1|TRBJ2-2|19|.|TRBV15
CATSGGTTGYIWNTGELFF
TGTGCCACCAGCGGAGGAACGACAGGGTACATATGGAACACCGGGGAGCTGTTTTTT
>TRBD1|TRBJ2-7|14|.|TRBV14
CASSLITGAYEQYF
TGTGCCAGCAGCCTAATTACAGGGGCCTACGAGCAGTACTTC